Here is one T cell receptor (beta chain) with its context. Its specific antigen is unknown. No clone much larger than this one lies a single base away; base qualities are absent. TCRbeta CDR3 regions were amplified from genomic DNA by means of the immunoSEQ Assay, a bias-controlled multiplex PCR. The study's processing was this. The number of nucleated cells in each sample was estimated by amplification of reference gene primers within the assay. To quantify the absolute abundance of each unique TCRbeta CDR3 rearrangement, sequence reads were collapsed and filtered. For each sample, productive Simpson clonality was calculated by taking the square root of Simpson's diversity index across productive rearrangements. Drawn from immuneACCESS, this table holds only the in-frame rearrangements with V and J called that TCRdb kept. Clones are partly lost; checked studies trace under half to an unresolved V gene and leave the rest unexplained. The D gene and trimming were derived from the DNA, and the V and J assignments and clone size from that table. Counted in this sample were tens of thousands of clones; roughly 80% of them appeared once. The ten largest clones take up roughly an eighth of the sample.

This record belongs to a study of blood T cell repertoires in COVID-19 (dated by TCRdb to about 2020). Background on the whole study: Collaborator samples came from the United States, Italy and Spain and covered acute and convalescent phases of COVID-19. The samples were drawn from the first 160 participants of the ongoing ImmuneRACE study and from over a thousand subjects provided by 6 global collaborators. The dataset comprised deeply sampled blood TCRbeta repertoires from subjects exposed to, actively infected with, or recovered from COVID-19. Sample metadata almost always included a de-identified subject ID, COVID-19 status, age in years and sex. A freely available public database, intended as a resource for researchers studying the immune response to SARS-CoV-2, is where the repertoires were released. HLA class I and class II types, where available, came from metadata supplied by the sample provider rather than from assay-based typing. The material from the prospective study consisted of cDNA or gDNA derived from T cells, B-cell-depleted T cells, or PBMCs.

Study-wide findings and limitations: The quantity of clinical and demographic metadata differed by source and by participant and was supplied without curation.

Each collaborating institution followed its own protocols to collect whole blood in K2EDTA tubes. Collaborator samples were shipped for TCRbeta analysis as frozen whole blood, isolated PBMCs, or DNA extracted from either sample type. Inclusive of the bounding cysteine and phenylalanine, the CDR3 is 18 residues long. Only CDR3 DNA remains: 54 bases, in frame from the first base. Ends trimmed: V by 0 bases, J by 2 bases; bases unmatched to a gene: 11. CDR1 and CDR2 (SGHRS, YFSETQ) derive from the germline V gene. The rearranged segments are TRBV5-1 and TRBJ2-5; the junction holds 9 bases that match TRBD1. Sequencing used peripheral blood. This receptor was identified in a human donor in a cohort sampled during active COVID-19. The base sequence is TGCGCCAGCAGCTTGGTGGGACAGGGTTTCCGATTGCAAGAGACCCAGTACTTC. Its coded protein is CASSLVGQGFRLQETQYF. With all but the CDR3 taken from the reference TRBV5-1 and TRBJ2-5 genes, the full variable domain is: KAGVTQTPRYLIKTRGQQVTLSCSPISGHRSVSWYQQTPGQGLQFLFEYFSETQRNKGNFPGRFSGRQFSNSRSEMNVSTLELGDSALYLCASSLVGQGFRLQETQYFGPGTRLLVL.